This paragraph reports one T cell receptor (beta chain). Its cognate antigen is unknown. The source of the sample is a study of T cells in Graves' hyperthyroidism and ophthalmopathy. The study's findings and limits: Within blood appeared most thyroid clonotypes that had expanded above 0.001.

Uncontrolled infection, other autoimmune disease, pregnancy or lactation excluded patients. Clinical symptoms, serum thyroxine and TRAb, thyroid ultrasound and orbital computed tomography were used for the diagnoses. Researchers took RNA transcripts and amplified the TCR beta CDR3 regions from them. Carried out on the TCR CDR3, a first-round RT-PCR used the HTBI primer set. A single record per CDR3 protein comes from TCRdb applying MiXCR to the multiplex PCR reads. The table lists about 500,000 distinct CDR3 sequences, roughly 15% of them singletons, with about 29% in the top ten. The sequence came from a woman aged 30 to 39 with Graves' ophthalmopathy. The sequencing input was blood.

CDR3 residues: CASSPDGSNNEKLFF. The DNA of the CDR3 is TGTGCCAGCAGCCCAGACGGATCCAACAATGAAAAACTGTTTTTT. The rearrangement joins TRBV7-2 to TRBJ1-4; no reliable D call. Germline values: CDR1 SGHTA, CDR2 FQGNSA. Trimming pared 5 bases from V and 5 bases from J, leaving 15 bases between. CDR3 length: 15 amino acids.